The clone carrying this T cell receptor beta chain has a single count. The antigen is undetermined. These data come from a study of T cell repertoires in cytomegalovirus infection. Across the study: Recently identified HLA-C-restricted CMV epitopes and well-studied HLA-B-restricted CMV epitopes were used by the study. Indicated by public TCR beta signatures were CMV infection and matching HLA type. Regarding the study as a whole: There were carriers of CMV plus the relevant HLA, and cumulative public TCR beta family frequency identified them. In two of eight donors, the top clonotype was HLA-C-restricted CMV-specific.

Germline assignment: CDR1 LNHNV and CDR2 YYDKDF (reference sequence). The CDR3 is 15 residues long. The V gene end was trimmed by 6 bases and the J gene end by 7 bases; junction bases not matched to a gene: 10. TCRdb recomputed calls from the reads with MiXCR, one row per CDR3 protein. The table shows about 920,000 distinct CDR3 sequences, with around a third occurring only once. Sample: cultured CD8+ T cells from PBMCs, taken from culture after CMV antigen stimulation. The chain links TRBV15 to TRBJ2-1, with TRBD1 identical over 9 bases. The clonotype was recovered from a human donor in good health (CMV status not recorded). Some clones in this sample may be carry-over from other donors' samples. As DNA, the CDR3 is TGTGCCACCAGTTCAATAGACAGGGGGGGAAATGAGCAGTTCTTC. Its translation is CATSSIDRGGNEQFF.